The T cell receptor beta chain under discussion was sequenced for a study of PD-L1 blockade in urothelial cancer. Looking at the study overall: Males with bladder-origin urothelial cancer constituted about nine tenths of the roughly 30 patients. Blood was evaluated 3 weeks (second dose) and 6 weeks after therapy began.

Method: immunoSEQ multiplex PCR; TCRdb's copy keeps in-frame clones and lacks some. The sample includes approximately 120,000 clones, roughly 82% of them seen just once. Time point: peripheral blood 6 weeks after treatment start. Patients' urothelial carcinoma was locally advanced or metastatic. The germline V gene has CDR1 GTSNPN and CDR2 SVGIG (reference sequence). The V gene lost 2 bases and the J gene lost 8 bases, with 9 bases spanning the gap. This CDR3 has 11 residues. The sequence derives from a man aged 50-60 years with urothelial cancer. This rearrangement joins TRBV30 to TRBJ1-2; D remains unclear. The starting material was PBMCs, obtained around atezolizumab (anti-PD-L1) treatment. The CDR3 sequence is CAWSPLRGYTF. Here the CDR3 DNA reads TGTGCCTGGAGTCCCCTCCGGGGCTACACCTTC. Variable domain in full (rest from reference TRBV30 and TRBJ1-2): SQTIHQWPATLVQPVGSPLSLECTVEGTSNPNLYWYRQAAGRGLQLLFYSVGIGQISSEVPQNLSASRPQDRQFILSSKKLLLSDSGFYLCAWSPLRGYTFGSGTRLTVV.